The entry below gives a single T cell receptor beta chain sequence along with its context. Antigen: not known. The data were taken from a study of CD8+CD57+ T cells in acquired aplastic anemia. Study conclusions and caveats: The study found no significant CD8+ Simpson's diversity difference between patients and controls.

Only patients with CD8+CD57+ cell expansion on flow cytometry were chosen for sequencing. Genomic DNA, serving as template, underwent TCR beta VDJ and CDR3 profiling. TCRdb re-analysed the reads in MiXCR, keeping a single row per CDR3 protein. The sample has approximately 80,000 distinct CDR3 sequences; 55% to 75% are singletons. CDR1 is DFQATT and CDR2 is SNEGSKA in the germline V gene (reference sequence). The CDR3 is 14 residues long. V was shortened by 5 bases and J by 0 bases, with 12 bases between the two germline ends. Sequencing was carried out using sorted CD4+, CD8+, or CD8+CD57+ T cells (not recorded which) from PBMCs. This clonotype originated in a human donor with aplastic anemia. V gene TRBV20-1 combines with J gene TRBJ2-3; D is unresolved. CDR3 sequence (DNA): TGCAGTGCTTCATTAGCTGCTAGCACAGATACGCAGTATTTT. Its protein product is CSASLAASTDTQYF.